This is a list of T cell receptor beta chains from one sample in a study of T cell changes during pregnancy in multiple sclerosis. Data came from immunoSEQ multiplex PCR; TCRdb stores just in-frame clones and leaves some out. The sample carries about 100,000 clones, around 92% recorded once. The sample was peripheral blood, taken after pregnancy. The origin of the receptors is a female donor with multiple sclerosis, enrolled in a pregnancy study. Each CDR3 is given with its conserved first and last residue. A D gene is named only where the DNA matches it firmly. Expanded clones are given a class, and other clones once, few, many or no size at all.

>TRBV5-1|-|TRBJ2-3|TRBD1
TGCGCCAGCACTCCAGGGACAGCTAGCACAGATACGCAGTATTTT
CASTPGTASTDTQYF
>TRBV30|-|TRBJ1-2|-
TGTGCCTGGAGCGAGGGGGACTATGGCTACACCTTC
CAWSEGDYGYTF
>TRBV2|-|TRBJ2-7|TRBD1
TGTGCCAGCAGTGGACAGGGACGCGAGCAGTACTTC
CASSGQGREQYF
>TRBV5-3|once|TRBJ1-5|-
TGTGCCAGAAGCTTGGACGGACAGAAAAGGGGCAATCAGCCCCAGCATTTT
CARSLDGQKRGNQPQHF
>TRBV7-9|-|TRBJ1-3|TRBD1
TGTGCCAGCAGCCCAGGACAGGGAGGTGGAAACACCATATATTTT
CASSPGQGGGNTIYF
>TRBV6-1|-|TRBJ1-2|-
TGTGCCAGCAGTGAAATTTTGGAGAACTATGGCTACACCTTC
CASSEILENYGYTF
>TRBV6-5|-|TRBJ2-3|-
TGTGCCAGCAGTTACTCGGGACACATCACAGATACGCAGTATTTT
CASSYSGHITDTQYF
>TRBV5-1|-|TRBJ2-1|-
TGCGCCAGCAGCCCCGACAGGGGAAGCCTAGCGGCCGGTGAGCAGTTCTTC
CASSPDRGSLAAGEQFF
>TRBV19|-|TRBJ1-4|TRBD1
TGTGCCAGTAGTATAGATAGGACAGGGGCGCCTGAAAGCAATGAAAAACTGTTTTTT
CASSIDRTGAPESNEKLFF
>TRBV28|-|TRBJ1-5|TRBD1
TGTGCCACCGCGGACAGGGGACCTAATCAGCCCCAGCATTTT
CATADRGPNQPQHF
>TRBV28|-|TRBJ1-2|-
TGTGCCAGCAGTTTTCCGCAGGGGCTAGCCTTCAGTCAGGGCTACACCTTC
CASSFPQGLAFSQGYTF
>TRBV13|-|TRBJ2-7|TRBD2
TGTGCCAGCAGCTCCTCGGAGAGCGGGAGCTACGAGCAGTACTTC
CASSSSESGSYEQYF
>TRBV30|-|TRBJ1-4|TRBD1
TGTGCCTGGAGTAGGGGGCTTAATGAAAAACTGTTTTTT
CAWSRGLNEKLFF
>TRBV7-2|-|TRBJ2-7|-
TGTGCCAGCAGCTCCCCGTCTTGGGGGGGCCCTCACTTC
CASSSPSWGGPHF
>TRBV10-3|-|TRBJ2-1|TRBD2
TGTGCCATCAGTGTCGGGAGGGCCTCTAATGAGCAGTTCTTC
CAISVGRASNEQFF
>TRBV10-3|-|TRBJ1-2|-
TGTGCCAGCGGGGGGGCTAACTATGGCTACACCTTC
CASGGANYGYTF
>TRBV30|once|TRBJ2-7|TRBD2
TGTGCCTTCAAGAGACTAGCGGGAGGCCTCGAGCAGTACTTC
CAFKRLAGGLEQYF
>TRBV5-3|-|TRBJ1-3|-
TGTGCCAGAAGCTTTATTCCCGGGAACGGGCTATACTCTGGAAACACCATATATTTT
CARSFIPGNGLYSGNTIYF
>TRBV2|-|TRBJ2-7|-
TGTGCCAGCAGCGCCGGACAGGCGGGAAACGAGCAGTACTTC
CASSAGQAGNEQYF
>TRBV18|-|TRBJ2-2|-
TGTGCCAGCTCACCAGGGGCCCCCTCCACCGGGGAGCTGTTTTTT
CASSPGAPSTGELFF